The entry below gives a single TCR beta chain sequence along with its context. Its antigen has not been determined. Base quality data are lacking; no much larger clone is found one base away. The data originate from a study of blood T cell repertoires in COVID-19 (dated by TCRdb to 2018 to 2021). About the investigation overall: Samples covering the acute and convalescent phases of COVID-19 were provided by collaborators in the United States, Italy and Spain. The material from the prospective study consisted of cDNA or gDNA derived from T cells, B-cell-depleted T cells, or PBMCs. Subjects who had been exposed to COVID-19, were actively infected with it, or had recovered from it provided the deeply sampled blood TCRbeta repertoires that made up the dataset. The repertoires were released in a freely available public database intended as a resource for research on the immune response to SARS-CoV-2. Samples were obtained from the ongoing ImmuneRACE study (first 160 participants) and from 1,254 subjects provided by 6 global collaborators. Nearly every sample came with metadata listing a de-identified subject ID, COVID-19 status, age in years and sex. Where HLA class I and class II types were available, the types were taken from metadata supplied by the sample provider, not from assay-based typing. Paper-wide results and their limitations: How much clinical and demographic metadata was included differed by source and by participant, and the metadata was provided uncurated.

CDR1 and CDR2 are drawn from the germline V gene: SGHTA, FQGNSA. The CDR3 covers 18 residues, taking in both the cysteine and the phenylalanine. The DNA shown is the 54-base CDR3, in frame from base 1. The V and J ends are trimmed by 1 base and 0 bases, leaving 13 bases between them. TCRbeta CDR3 regions were amplified from genomic DNA using the immunoSEQ Assay, a bias-controlled multiplex PCR. On the authors' methods: Within the assay, amplification of reference gene primers was used to estimate how many nucleated cells each sample contained. To quantify the absolute abundance of each unique TCRbeta CDR3 rearrangement, sequence reads were collapsed and filtered. Productive Simpson clonality was computed per sample as the square root of Simpson's diversity index over productive rearrangements. In its TCRdb copy, this immuneACCESS table keeps in-frame sequences only and misses some clones. Where compared with another copy, unresolved V genes explain less than half of these, and the others have no known cause. That table gives V, J and clone size, and the DNA gave D and trimming. Recorded for this sample are fewer than 200,000 clones; around 87% of them occurred a single time. 2.5% to 3% of the sample belongs to the ten largest clones.

Collaborating institutions collected whole blood in K2EDTA tubes following their own protocols. For TCRbeta analysis, collaborator samples were shipped as frozen whole blood, as isolated PBMCs, or as DNA extracted from either sample type. The TCR comes from a man in his forties or fifties with active or convalescent COVID-19. The sample comprised peripheral blood. The V gene is TRBV7-2 and the J gene is TRBJ2-6; the D segment could be TRBD1, given 5 matching bases. DNA sequence: TGTGCCAGCAGCTTAGTCCCAGGGATTAGCTCTGGGGCCAACGTCCTGACTTTC. The encoded protein is CASSLVPGISSGANVLTF. The entire variable domain, with the stretches around the CDR3 drawn from the reference TRBV7-2 and TRBJ2-6 proteins, is GAGVSQSPSNKVTEKGKDVELRCDPISGHTALYWYRQSLGQGLEFLIYFQGNSAPDKSGLPSDRFSAERTGGSVSTLTIQRTQQEDSAVYLCASSLVPGISSGANVLTFGAGSRLTVL.